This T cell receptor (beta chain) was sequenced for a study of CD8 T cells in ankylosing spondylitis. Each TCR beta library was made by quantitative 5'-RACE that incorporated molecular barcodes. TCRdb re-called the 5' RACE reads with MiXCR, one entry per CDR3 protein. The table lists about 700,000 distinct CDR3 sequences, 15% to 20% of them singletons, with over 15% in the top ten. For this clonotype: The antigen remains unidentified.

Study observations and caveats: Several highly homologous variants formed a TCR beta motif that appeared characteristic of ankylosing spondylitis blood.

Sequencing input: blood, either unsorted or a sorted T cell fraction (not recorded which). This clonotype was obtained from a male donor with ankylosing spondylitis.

CDR3 sequence reads: CASSSYERELFF. CDR3 coding DNA: TGTGCCAGCAGTTCGTATGAGAGGGAGCTGTTTTTT. The J gene is TRBJ2-2, the V gene TRBV6-2 or TRBV6-3; no definite D call. There are 12 residues in the CDR3. Trimming took off 4 bases at V and 9 bases at J, with 9 bases between the two ends. The germline V gene has CDR1 MNHEY and CDR2 SVGEGT.